The sequence of this T cell receptor beta chain was determined in a study of lymphopenia after photon versus proton radiotherapy. Regarding the study as a whole: Relative stability marked proton patients; photon patients lost diversity and naive cells. After lymphocyte nadir, photon-treated repertoires showed oligoclonal expansion, especially CD8+ Temra.

Worth noting for this clone: Its antigen is currently unknown.

Data came from immunoSEQ multiplex PCR; TCRdb stores just in-frame clones and leaves some out. The repertoire includes more than 2,500 clones, approximately 76% of them detected once, and around half sits in the top ten. The germline gives CDR1 KGHSH, CDR2 LQKENI. With 0 bases removed from V and 7 bases from J, the gap between germline ends came to 13 bases. The CDR3 is 15 amino acids. Source: peripheral blood, taken from a patient treated with proton-based radiotherapy. This chain joins TRBV18 and TRBJ1-5; D may be TRBD1 (6 bases). The receptor's source is an elderly man with esophageal cancer. The CDR3 here is CASSPPYREGQPQHF. In DNA form, the CDR3 reads TGTGCCAGCTCACCACCGTACAGGGAGGGACAGCCCCAGCATTTT.